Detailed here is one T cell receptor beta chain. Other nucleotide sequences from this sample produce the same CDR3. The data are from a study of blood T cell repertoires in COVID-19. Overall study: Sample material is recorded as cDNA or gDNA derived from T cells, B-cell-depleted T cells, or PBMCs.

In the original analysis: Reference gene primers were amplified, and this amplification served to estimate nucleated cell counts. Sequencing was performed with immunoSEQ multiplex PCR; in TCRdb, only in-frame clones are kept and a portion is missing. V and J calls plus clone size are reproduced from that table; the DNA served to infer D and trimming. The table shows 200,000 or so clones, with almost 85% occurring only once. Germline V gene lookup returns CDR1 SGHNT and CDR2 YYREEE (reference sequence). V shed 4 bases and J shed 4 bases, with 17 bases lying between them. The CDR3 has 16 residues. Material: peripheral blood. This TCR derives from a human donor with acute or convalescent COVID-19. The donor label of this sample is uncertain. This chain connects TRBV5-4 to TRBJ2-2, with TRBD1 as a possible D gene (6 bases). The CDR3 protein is CASSAEGGLGTGELFF. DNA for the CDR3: TGTGCCAGCAGCGCCGAAGGGGGATTGGGCACCGGGGAGCTGTTTTTT.